Presented here are 30 T cell receptor beta chains from one specimen sequenced in a study of T cells after yellow fever vaccination. TCRdb independently ran MiXCR on the 5' RACE reads; one entry per CDR3 protein. The repertoire holds about 45,000 distinct CDR3 sequences, with roughly 6.4% as singletons. Here the sequenced sample was PBMCs, either bulk or a sorted T-cell subset (CD4+, CD8+, memory, or dextramer-sorted; not recorded which), taken 45 days after the yellow fever booster vaccination. The receptor set was obtained from a man aged 30 to 39 who received the YFV17D yellow fever vaccine.

This clonotype was recorded many times. The V call is TRBV9, the J call TRBJ1-3, with a possible D match to TRBD1 (5 bases). The CDR3 runs to 13 residues. V was pared by 4 bases and J by 4 bases, with 9 bases between. Germline CDR1 reads SGDLS; CDR2 reads YYNGEE. The CDR3 protein is CASSPRTGNTIYF. For the CDR3, the DNA is TGTGCCAGCAGCCCGCGGACAGGAAACACCATATATTTT.

This clonotype was counted many times. V gene TRBV27 combines with J gene TRBJ2-1; 8 bases map to TRBD2. This CDR3 contains 14 residues. Germline V gene data show CDR1 as MNHEY and CDR2 as SMNVEV (reference sequence). The junction had 7 bases not matched to a gene; V was cut back by 8 bases and J by 4 bases. The CDR3 spells CASSPGGAYNEQFF. Written as DNA, the CDR3 is TGTGCCAGCTCTCCCGGGGGGGCGTACAATGAGCAGTTCTTC.

This clonotype has more than one count but fewer than ten. The chain combines TRBV7-6 with TRBJ2-5, with 8 bases lining up with TRBD2. The germline CDR1 and CDR2 sequences are SGHVS and FNYEAQ. V trimming: 5 bases; J trimming: 5 bases; junction bases outside the gene matches: 7. This CDR3 region has 14 residues. CDR3 sequence reads: CASSPAGVGETQYF. CDR3 nucleotides: TGTGCCAGCAGCCCAGCGGGAGTGGGGGAGACCCAGTACTTC.

This chain links TRBV7-2 with TRBJ2-3, with 8 positions matching TRBD2. CDR3 size: 21 residues. Germline CDR1 and CDR2: SGHTA and FQGNSA. The J segment lost 5 bases and the V segment lost 3 bases, leaving 25 bases of the junction unmatched. The chain's CDR3 is CASSLRQGRALAREGKDTQYF. The CDR3 nucleotides read TGTGCCAGCAGCTTGCGGCAGGGACGGGCTCTAGCTCGGGAGGGGAAAGATACGCAGTATTTT. Using reference TRBV7-2 and TRBJ2-3 for the parts outside the CDR3, the full variable domain is GAGVSQSPSNKVTEKGKDVELRCDPISGHTALYWYRQSLGQGLEFLIYFQGNSAPDKSGLPSDRFSAERTGGSVSTLTIQRTQQEDSAVYLCASSLRQGRALAREGKDTQYFGPGTRLTVL.

CDR3 protein: CASSLYSGGPEQYF. CDR3 in DNA: TGCGCCAGCAGCTTGTATAGCGGAGGCCCCGAGCAGTACTTC. The chain couples TRBV5-1 to TRBJ2-7; tentative D call: TRBD2 (6 bases). With 1 base removed from V and 6 bases from J, the gap between germline ends came to 14 bases. The CDR3 runs to 14 residues. From germline, CDR1 is SGHRS and CDR2 YFSETQ.

This clonotype was detected ten times or more. This rearrangement joins TRBV6-1 to TRBJ1-6; D gene uncertain. The CDR3 covers 20 residues. CDR1 MNHNS and CDR2 SASEGT come from the germline V gene. Trimming took 6 bases from V and 8 from J, leaving 32 bases between them. This CDR3 is CASRKSPPLWEVGGDSPLHF. CDR3 sequence (DNA): TGTGCCAGCAGGAAAAGCCCCCCACTCTGGGAGGTAGGAGGCGATTCACCCCTCCACTTT.

This clonotype appeared many times. The chain employs TRBV30 and TRBJ2-4; maybe TRBD1 (5 bases). The CDR3 consists of 16 residues. The V end was cut by 0 bases, the J end by 0 bases, with 12 bases between. CDR1 is GTSNPN, CDR2 SVGIG, per germline (reference sequence). The CDR3 DNA is TGTGCCTGGAGTGTAGGGGCCACCATAGCCAAAAACATTCAGTACTTC. Encoded protein: CAWSVGATIAKNIQYF.

The sample holds many counts of this clonotype. V and J are TRBV19 and TRBJ2-3; D possibly corresponds to TRBD2 (5 bases). This CDR3 contains 14 residues. Germline values: CDR1 LNHDA, CDR2 SQIVND (reference sequence). V shed 7 bases and J shed 0 bases, with 11 bases lying between them. CDR3 amino acids: CASTERWSTDTQYF. The CDR3 DNA sequence: TGTGCCAGTACGGAGCGGTGGAGCACAGATACGCAGTATTTT. The variable domain in full, with the rest retrieved from reference TRBV19 and TRBJ2-3, is DGGITQSPKYLFRKEGQNVTLSCEQNLNHDAMYWYRQDPGQGLRLIYYSQIVNDFQKGDIAEGYSVSREKKESFPLTVTSAQKNPTAFYLCASTERWSTDTQYFGPGTRLTVL.

The table lists this clonotype with many counts. This chain joins TRBV10-3 and TRBJ2-7, with D tentatively TRBD2 (7 bases). V was pared by 8 bases and J by 2 bases, with 13 bases between. Germline V gives CDR1 ENHRY, CDR2 SYGVKD. CDR3 size: 13 residues. CDR3 coding DNA: TGTGCCATCTCCGGGGGGCAGGCCTACGAGCAGTACTTC. It specifies CAISGGQAYEQYF.

The chain is built from TRBV7-9 and TRBJ2-2; D gene ambiguous. Between the trimmed V and J ends, which lost 5 bases and 1 base, there was a span of 14 bases. CDR1 and CDR2 (germline): SEHNR, FQNEAQ (reference sequence). The CDR3 runs 16 residues. The CDR3 nucleotides are TGTGCCAGCAGCCCTGGGCCTTCGAGGAACACCGGGGAGCTGTTTTTT. It encodes CASSPGPSRNTGELFF.

There are a few counts of this clonotype. This chain uses TRBV5-6 with TRBJ1-2; 9 positions agree with TRBD1. This CDR3 comprises 14 residues. CDR1 and CDR2 (germline): SGHDT, YYEEEE. V trimming: 4 bases; J trimming: 8 bases; junction bases outside the gene matches: 9. CDR3 DNA: TGTGCCAGCAGCGCCTACAGGGGGCTGGGGGGCTACACCTTC. This encodes CASSAYRGLGGYTF.

By sample share, this clonotype is medium-sized. V is TRBV25-1 and J is TRBJ1-5; D may be TRBD1 (5 bases). V lost 3 bases and J 7 bases, leaving 13 bases between the germline ends. The V gene's germline CDR1 is MGHDK and CDR2 SYGVNS. CDR3 length equals 14 residues. The CDR3 here is CASSDQGLKQPQHF. In DNA, the CDR3 is TGTGCCAGCAGTGATCAGGGTCTGAAGCAGCCCCAGCATTTT.

The gene calls are TRBV5-6 and TRBJ2-2, with 7 bases identical to TRBD2. The germline gives CDR1 SGHDT, CDR2 YYEEEE. V trimming: 4 bases; J trimming: 4 bases; junction bases outside the gene matches: 10. CDR3 size: 16 residues. The CDR3 bases are TGTGCCAGCAGCCTAAAAGCGGGACGGGGCACCGGGGAGCTGTTTTTT. It encodes CASSLKAGRGTGELFF.

The chain employs TRBV29-1 and TRBJ2-7, with D possibly called TRBD1 or TRBD2 (5 bases each). The germline CDR1 and CDR2 sequences are SQVTM and ANQGSEA. V gave up 6 bases and J gave up 2 bases, with 20 bases separating them. This CDR3 has 15 amino acids. CDR3 nucleotides: TGCAGCGTCGCCCCCGGGGCCGGCGGCCCCTACGAGCAGTACTTC. Its protein product is CSVAPGAGGPYEQYF.

This clonotype has more than one count but fewer than ten. This chain links TRBV7-2 with TRBJ1-1; D not resolved. The CDR3 extends over 10 amino acids. CDR1 is SGHTA and CDR2 is FQGNSA in the germline V gene. Deletions cut 5 bases from V and 6 bases from J, with 4 bases between. The CDR3 nucleotides read TGTGCCAGCAGCGTACCTGAAGCTTTCTTT. Its translation: CASSVPEAFF.

The sample holds a few counts of this clonotype. V and J are TRBV5-5 and TRBJ1-4, with D possibly matching TRBD1 (5 bases). Germline loops: CDR1 SGHKS, CDR2 YYEKEE (reference sequence). The CDR3 sequence is 14 residues long. Trimming took 4 bases from V and 5 from J, leaving 12 bases between them. The CDR3 protein is CASSTGLLNEKLFF. The CDR3 DNA reads TGTGCCAGCAGCACAGGCCTACTGAATGAAAAACTGTTTTTT.

This chain connects TRBV6-5 to TRBJ2-2; 7 bases line up with TRBD1. Trimming cost V 5 bases and J 6 bases; bases outside gene matches: 3. CDR3 size: 13 residues. Per the germline V gene, CDR1 is MNHEY and CDR2 is SVGAGI. The CDR3 sequence: CASSNRGAGELFF. The DNA of the CDR3 is TGTGCCAGCAGTAACAGGGGTGCCGGGGAGCTGTTTTTT.

In this sample, this clonotype turned up many times. The chain links TRBV24-1 to TRBJ2-7, with 8 positions matching TRBD1. Per germline, CDR1 KGHDR and CDR2 SFDVKD. This CDR3 is 18 amino acids long. With V trimmed by 6 bases and J by 5 bases, 20 bases remained unmatched. The CDR3 spells CATSTQGSRTGKFHEQYF. As DNA, the CDR3 is TGTGCCACCAGTACCCAGGGCTCTCGGACAGGGAAGTTCCACGAGCAGTACTTC.

The chain recombines TRBV12-3 or TRBV12-4 with TRBJ1-5, with 7 bases identical to TRBD1. The CDR3 loop spans 14 amino acids. Germline trimming cut 5 bases from V and 0 bases from J; bases unmatched to any gene: 1. The CDR3 loop is CASSRTGSNQPQHF. The CDR3 DNA follows: TGTGCCAGCAGTCGGACAGGTAGCAATCAGCCCCAGCATTTT.

On this clonotype: This may be a read error, as it is one base from a much larger clone. The rearrangement joins TRBV5-1 to TRBJ2-5; D possibly uses TRBD1 or TRBD2 (5 bases each). This CDR3 spans 14 amino acids. Germline CDR1 SGHRS, CDR2 YFSETQ. This chain's CDR3 is CASSTGTVKETRYF. The CDR3 nucleotides read TGCGCCAGCAGCACTGGGACGGTAAAGGAGACCCGGTACTTC.

Worth noting for this clonotype: Mismatch with germline at one junction end may stem from a read error. This sequence joins TRBV4-1 and TRBJ1-6, with D uncertain. The germline V gene encodes CDR1 MGHRA and CDR2 YSYEKL. The CDR3 totals 14 residues. CDR3 protein: CASSQDLAADKRYF. The CDR3 DNA reads as TGCGCCAGCAGCCAAGATCTAGCGGCAGACAAACGTTACTTT.

There are many counts of this clonotype. One junction end disagrees with the germline gene, perhaps due to a read error. As DNA, the CDR3 is TGTGCCACCAGCAGAGATCAGGTCGGCCTTTCCAACTTC. This translates into CATSRDQVGLSNF. V gene TRBV15 combines with J gene TRBJ2-4; no clear D gene. The V gene's germline CDR1 is LNHNV and CDR2 YYDKDF (reference sequence). This CDR3 is 13 amino acids long.

The sample holds many counts of this clonotype. The chain carries TRBV13 and TRBJ2-1, with 8 bases matching TRBD2. This CDR3 has 19 residues. Germline loops: CDR1 PRHDT, CDR2 FYEKMQ (reference sequence). V was clipped by 5 bases and J by 0 bases; unmatched bases: 15. CDR3 in amino acids: CASSTLAREDPNSYNEQFF. The CDR3 DNA reads as TGTGCCAGCAGCACACTAGCGCGGGAGGATCCGAACTCCTACAATGAGCAGTTCTTC.

Concerning this clonotype itself: Being one base from a much bigger clone, this may be a read error. DNA for the CDR3: TGCGCCAGCAGCCACGGGACAAATGAGCAGTTCTTC. Its translation is CASSHGTNEQFF. The chain combines TRBV5-1 with TRBJ2-1; possibly TRBD1 for D (6 bases). Germline values: CDR1 SGHRS, CDR2 YFSETQ. V dropped 4 bases and J dropped 7 bases, with 9 bases sitting between them. This CDR3 is 12 amino acids long.

As for this clonotype: One base away lies a much larger clone, so this may be a sequencing read error. J is TRBJ1-1 and V is TRBV11-3, with no clear D. Looked up from germline, CDR1 is SGHNT and CDR2 is YENEEA. The CDR3 has 13 amino acids. The CDR3 region is CASSLRANTKAFF. CDR3 sequence (DNA): TGTGCCAGCAGCCTCCGAGCGAACACTAAAGCTTTCTTT.

CDR3 bases: TGTGCCAGCAGCCCCCCTTCGGGAACCTACGAGCAGTACTTC. Protein sequence: CASSPPSGTYEQYF. The rearrangement links TRBV7-9 to TRBJ2-7; TRBD2 is a possible D gene (5 bases). CDR3 length: 14 residues. Between the trimmed V and J ends, which lost 5 bases and 2 bases, there was a span of 13 bases. Germline CDR1 and CDR2: SEHNR and FQNEAQ (reference sequence). Together with reference TRBV7-9 and TRBJ2-7, the CDR3 gives the full variable domain: DTGVSQNPRHKITKRGQNVTFRCDPISEHNRLYWYRQTLGQGPEFLTYFQNEAQLEKSRLLSDRFSAERPKGSFSTLEIQRTEQGDSAMYLCASSPPSGTYEQYFGPGTRLTVT.

This clonotype appeared many times. V gene TRBV7-2 combines with J gene TRBJ1-1; D is unresolved. V was clipped by 5 bases and J by 1 base, with 14 bases between them. CDR1 SGHTA and CDR2 FQGNSA come from the germline V gene. CDR3 size: 15 residues. The CDR3 DNA is TGTGCCAGCAGCCCGCGGACCCTATCGAACACTGAAGCTTTCTTT. It specifies CASSPRTLSNTEAFF.

There are many counts of this clonotype. The chain links TRBV6-6 to TRBJ2-1, with D maybe TRBD2 (5 bases). The CDR3 loop spans 13 amino acids. V was clipped by 6 bases and J by 6 bases, with 12 bases between them. Germline V gene sequence: CDR1 MNHNY, CDR2 SVGAGI (reference sequence). The CDR3 reads CASSLREFNEQFF. For the CDR3, the DNA is TGTGCCAGCAGCCTCCGGGAATTCAATGAGCAGTTCTTC.

Comment on this clonotype: This may stem from a read error, because a much larger clone lies one nucleotide away. The chain carries TRBV25-1 and TRBJ2-5; D ambiguous. The V end lost 2 bases, the J end lost 4 bases, and 11 bases lay between the germline ends. The CDR3 is made up of 14 amino acids. The germline V gene has CDR1 MGHDK and CDR2 SYGVNS. Here the CDR3 DNA reads TGTGCCAGCAGTGAAAGCGCCCTTTTAGAGACCCAGTACTTC. As protein: CASSESALLETQYF.

This clonotype was detected ten times or more. The rearrangement joins TRBV19 to TRBJ1-1; no clear D. This CDR3 is 14 amino acids long. V lost 7 bases and J lost 1, with 13 bases in between. The germline gives CDR1 LNHDA, CDR2 SQIVND (reference sequence). The DNA for the CDR3 is TGTGCCAGTATGTCCGGACGGTGGAACACTGAAGCTTTCTTT. This translates into CASMSGRWNTEAFF.